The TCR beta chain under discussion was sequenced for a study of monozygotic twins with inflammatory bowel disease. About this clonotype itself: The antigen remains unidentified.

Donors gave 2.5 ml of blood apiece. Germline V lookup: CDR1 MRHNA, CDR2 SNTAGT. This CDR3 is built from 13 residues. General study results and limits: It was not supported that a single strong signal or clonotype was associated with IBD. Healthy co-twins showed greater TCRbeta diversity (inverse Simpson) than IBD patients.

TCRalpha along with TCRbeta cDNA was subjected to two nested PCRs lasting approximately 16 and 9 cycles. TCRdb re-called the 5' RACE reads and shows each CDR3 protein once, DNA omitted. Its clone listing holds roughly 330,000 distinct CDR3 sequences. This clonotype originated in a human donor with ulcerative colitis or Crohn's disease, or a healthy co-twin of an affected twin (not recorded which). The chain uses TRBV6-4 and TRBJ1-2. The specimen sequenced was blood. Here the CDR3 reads CASSVGYNYGYTF.